The clone carrying this T cell receptor (beta chain) has ten or more counts. The target antigen is unknown. CDR3 regions of TCR beta were amplified from RNA transcripts. A first-round RT-PCR used HTBI primers, followed by a second-round multiplex PCR. TCRdb reprocessed the multiplex PCR reads with MiXCR, giving one entry per CDR3 protein. The table lists some 390,000 distinct CDR3 sequences, around 16% of them singletons, with approximately 1.4% in the top ten. This CDR3 is built from 16 residues. Trimming pared 2 bases from V and 5 bases from J, leaving 15 bases between. Every ophthalmopathy donor presented moderate-to-severe activity, CAS ≥3, NOSPECS ≥4 and duration under 3 months. Other autoimmune diseases, uncontrolled infections, pregnancy or lactation ruled patients out of participation. The data stem from a study of Graves' ophthalmopathy and Graves' hyperthyroidism. General observations from the study: The majority of expanded thyroid clonotypes above 0.001 frequency also occurred in blood. Between ophthalmopathy and stable hyperthyroidism, a 13-signature model drew a separation with nearly 90% sensitivity and around 80% specificity.

The chain has TRBV12-3 or TRBV12-4 and TRBJ2-2; possibly TRBD1 for D (6 bases). The clonotype comes from a woman in her late teens or twenties with Graves' ophthalmopathy. Source material: peripheral blood. CDR3 residues: CASSLLSGAGTGELFF. The DNA for the CDR3 is TGTGCCAGCAGTTTATTGTCAGGGGCAGGGACCGGGGAGCTGTTTTTT.